This section outlines one T cell receptor beta chain sequence together with its context. Its cognate antigen has yet to be identified. No base-level quality is on record; no much larger clone is a single base apart. The library was built by means of the immunoSEQ multiplex PCR assay. TCRdb limited this immuneACCESS table to in-frame rearrangements with V and J called. A share of clones is missing; checked studies link under half to unresolved V genes, and the rest is unexplained. The sample profile shows about 59,000 clones; approximately 91% of them were found once. The ten largest make up roughly 1.4% of the sample. V is pared back by 10 bases and J by 0 bases, with 12 bases lying between the germline termini. The CDR3 starts with the cysteine, ends with the phenylalanine, and has 13 residues. The read is trimmed to its CDR3 DNA, 39 bases read in frame from base 1. According to the germline V gene, CDR1 reads ENHRY and CDR2 reads SYGVKD.

This record comes from a study of T cell changes during pregnancy in multiple sclerosis (dated by TCRdb to about 2019). Concerning the study at large: The study examined how the T cell repertoire changed over the course of pregnancy in women with multiple sclerosis.

This material consisted of peripheral blood, taken in the second trimester of pregnancy. The chain employs TRBV10-3 and TRBJ1-2, with the identity of the D gene unclear. The sequence came from a female donor with multiple sclerosis, enrolled in a pregnancy study. The DNA reads as follows: TGTGCCACCCCTGGAGGTACTAACTATGGCTACACCTTC. This encodes CATPGGTNYGYTF.